The clone carrying this TCR beta chain appeared many times. Synthesis of cDNA used 5'RACE (with 10-nucleotide random UMIs). MiXCR, run by TCRdb on the 5' RACE reads, gives a single entry per CDR3 protein. The table lists about 84,000 distinct CDR3 sequences, under 4.5% of them singletons. The data originate from a study of neurological immune-mediated disorders. As to time point: longitudinal time-point 3. The germline V gene encodes CDR1 SGHRS and CDR2 YFSETQ. There are 13 residues in the CDR3. Trimming cost V 5 bases and J 1 base, with 9 bases left between them. The receptor was derived from a woman between 55 and 75 years old with multiple sclerosis. What was sequenced was PBMCs. V gene TRBV5-1 combines with J gene TRBJ2-5, with D perhaps matching TRBD2 (6 bases). Here the CDR3 reads CASRWDFQETQYF. For the CDR3, the DNA is TGCGCCAGCAGATGGGACTTCCAAGAGACCCAGTACTTC.